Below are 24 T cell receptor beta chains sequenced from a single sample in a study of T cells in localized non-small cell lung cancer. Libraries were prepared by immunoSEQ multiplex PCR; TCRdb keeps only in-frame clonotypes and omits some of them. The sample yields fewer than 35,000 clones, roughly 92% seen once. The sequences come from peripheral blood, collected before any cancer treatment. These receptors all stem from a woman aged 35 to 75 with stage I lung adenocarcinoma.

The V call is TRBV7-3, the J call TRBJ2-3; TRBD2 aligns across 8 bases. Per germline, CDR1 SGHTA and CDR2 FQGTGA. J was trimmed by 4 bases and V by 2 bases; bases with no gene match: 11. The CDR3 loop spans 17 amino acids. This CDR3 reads CASSLVPLAGIPDTQYF. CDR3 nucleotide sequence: TGTGCCAGCAGCTTAGTCCCCCTAGCGGGTATCCCAGATACGCAGTATTTT. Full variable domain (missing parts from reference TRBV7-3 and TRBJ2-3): GAGVSQTPSNKVTEKGKYVELRCDPISGHTALYWYRQSLGQGPEFLIYFQGTGAADDSGLPNDRFFAVRPEGSVSTLKIQRTERGDSAVYLCASSLVPLAGIPDTQYFGPGTRLTVL.

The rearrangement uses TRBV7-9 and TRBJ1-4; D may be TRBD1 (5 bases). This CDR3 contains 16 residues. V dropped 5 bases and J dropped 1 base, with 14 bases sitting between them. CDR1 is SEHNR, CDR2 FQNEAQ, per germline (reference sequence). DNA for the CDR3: TGTGCCAGCAGCGATGGGACGCCCAGAACTAATGAAAAACTGTTTTTT. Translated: CASSDGTPRTNEKLFF.

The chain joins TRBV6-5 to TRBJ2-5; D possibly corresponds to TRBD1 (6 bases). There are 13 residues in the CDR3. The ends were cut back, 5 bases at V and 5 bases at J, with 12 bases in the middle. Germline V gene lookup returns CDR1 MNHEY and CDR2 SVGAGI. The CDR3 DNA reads TGTGCCAGCAGTGGACAGTTCGGCGAGACCCAGTACTTC. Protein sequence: CASSGQFGETQYF.

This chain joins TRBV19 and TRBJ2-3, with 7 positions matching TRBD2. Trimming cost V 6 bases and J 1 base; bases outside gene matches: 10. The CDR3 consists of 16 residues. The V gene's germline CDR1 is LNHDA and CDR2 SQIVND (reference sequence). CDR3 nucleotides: TGTGCCAGTAGCCCAACTAGCGTGAGGCGCACAGATACGCAGTATTTT. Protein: CASSPTSVRRTDTQYF.

In nucleotides, the CDR3 is TGTGCCAGCAGCTTGGCACATGACAGGGACCACGAGCAGTACTTC. Translated: CASSLAHDRDHEQYF. This chain joins TRBV5-4 and TRBJ2-7; 7 bases map to TRBD1. Germline assignment: CDR1 SGHNT and CDR2 YYREEE (reference sequence). J lost 5 bases, V lost 0 bases, and 8 bases had no gene match. The CDR3 loop spans 15 amino acids.

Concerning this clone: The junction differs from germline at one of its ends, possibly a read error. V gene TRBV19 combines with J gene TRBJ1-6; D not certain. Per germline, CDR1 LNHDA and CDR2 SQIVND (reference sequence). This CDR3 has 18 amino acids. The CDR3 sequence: CASSMGRRQGFDNSPLRF. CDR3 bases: TGTGCCAGTAGTATGGGCAGGCGCCAAGGCTTCGATAATTCACCCCTCCGCTTT.

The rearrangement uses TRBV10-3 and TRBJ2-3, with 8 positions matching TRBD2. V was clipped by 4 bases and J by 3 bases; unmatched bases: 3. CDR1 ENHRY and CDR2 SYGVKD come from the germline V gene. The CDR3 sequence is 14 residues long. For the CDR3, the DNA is TGTGCCATCAGTGCTCGCGGGGGGACAGATACGCAGTATTTT. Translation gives CAISARGGTDTQYF.

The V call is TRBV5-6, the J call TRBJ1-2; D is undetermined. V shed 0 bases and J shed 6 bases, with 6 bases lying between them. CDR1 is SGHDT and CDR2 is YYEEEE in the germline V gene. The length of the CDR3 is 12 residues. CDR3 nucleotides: TGTGCCAGCAGCTTGGACCTGGATGGCTACACCTTC. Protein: CASSLDLDGYTF.

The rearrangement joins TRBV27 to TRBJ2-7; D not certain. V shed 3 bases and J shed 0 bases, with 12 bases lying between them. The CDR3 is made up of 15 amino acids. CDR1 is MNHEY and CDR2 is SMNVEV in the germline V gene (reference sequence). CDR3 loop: CASSLSLGLSYEQYF. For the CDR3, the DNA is TGTGCCAGCAGTTTGTCGCTGGGCCTCTCCTACGAGCAGTACTTC.

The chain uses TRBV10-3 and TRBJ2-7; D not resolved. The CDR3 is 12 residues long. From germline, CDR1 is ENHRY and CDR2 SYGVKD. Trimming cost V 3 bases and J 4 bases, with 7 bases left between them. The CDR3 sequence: CAISDDSYEQYF. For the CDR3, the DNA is TGTGCCATCAGTGATGATTCGTACGAGCAGTACTTC.

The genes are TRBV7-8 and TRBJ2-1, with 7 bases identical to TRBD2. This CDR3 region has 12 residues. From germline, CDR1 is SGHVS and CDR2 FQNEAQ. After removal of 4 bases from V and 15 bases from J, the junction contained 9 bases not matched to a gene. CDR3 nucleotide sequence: TGTGCCAGCAGCTCAAACGGACTAGAACCGTTCTTC. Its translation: CASSSNGLEPFF.

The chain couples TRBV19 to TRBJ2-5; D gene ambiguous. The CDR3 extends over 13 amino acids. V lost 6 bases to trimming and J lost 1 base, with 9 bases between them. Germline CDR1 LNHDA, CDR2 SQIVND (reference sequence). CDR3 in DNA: TGTGCCAGTAGGGACCTCCTCCAAGAGACCCAGTACTTC. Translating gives CASRDLLQETQYF.

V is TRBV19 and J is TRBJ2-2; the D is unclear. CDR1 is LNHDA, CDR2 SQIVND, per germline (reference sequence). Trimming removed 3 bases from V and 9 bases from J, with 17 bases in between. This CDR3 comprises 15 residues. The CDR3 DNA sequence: TGTGCCAGTAGTATCCCCGGCAGGAGAATCAGGGAGCTGTTTTTT. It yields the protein CASSIPGRRIRELFF. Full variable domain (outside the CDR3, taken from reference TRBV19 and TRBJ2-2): DGGITQSPKYLFRKEGQNVTLSCEQNLNHDAMYWYRQDPGQGLRLIYYSQIVNDFQKGDIAEGYSVSREKKESFPLTVTSAQKNPTAFYLCASSIPGRRIRELFFGEGSRLTVL.

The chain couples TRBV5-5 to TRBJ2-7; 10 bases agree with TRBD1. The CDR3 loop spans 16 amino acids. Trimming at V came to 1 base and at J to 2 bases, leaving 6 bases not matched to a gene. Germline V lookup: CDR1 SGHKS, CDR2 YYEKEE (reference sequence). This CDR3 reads CASSLRGQGVTYEQYF. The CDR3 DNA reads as TGTGCCAGCAGCTTGAGAGGACAGGGGGTCACCTACGAGCAGTACTTC.

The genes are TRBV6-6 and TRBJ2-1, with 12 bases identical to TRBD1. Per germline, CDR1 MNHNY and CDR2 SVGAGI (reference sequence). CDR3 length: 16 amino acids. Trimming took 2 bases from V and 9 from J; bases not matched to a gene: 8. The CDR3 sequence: CASSYGPGQGAGEQFF. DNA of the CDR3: TGTGCCAGCAGTTACGGTCCGGGACAGGGGGCTGGTGAGCAGTTCTTC.

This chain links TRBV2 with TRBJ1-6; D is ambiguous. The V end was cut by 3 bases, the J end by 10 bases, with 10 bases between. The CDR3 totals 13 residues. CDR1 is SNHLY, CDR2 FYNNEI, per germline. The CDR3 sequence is CASSDRPGSPLHF. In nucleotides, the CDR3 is TGTGCCAGCAGTGACAGGCCGGGGTCACCCCTCCACTTT.

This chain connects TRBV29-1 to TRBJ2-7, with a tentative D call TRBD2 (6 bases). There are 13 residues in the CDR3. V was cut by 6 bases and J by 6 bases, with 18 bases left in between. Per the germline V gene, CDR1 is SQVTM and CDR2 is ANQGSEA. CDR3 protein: CSVYGGSDVEQYF. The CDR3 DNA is TGCAGCGTCTATGGGGGGTCGGACGTCGAGCAGTACTTC.

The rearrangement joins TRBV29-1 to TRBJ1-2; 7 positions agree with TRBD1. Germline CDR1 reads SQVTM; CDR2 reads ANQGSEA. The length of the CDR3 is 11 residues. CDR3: CTDRVDYGYTF. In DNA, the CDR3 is TGCACAGACAGGGTGGACTATGGCTACACCTTC.

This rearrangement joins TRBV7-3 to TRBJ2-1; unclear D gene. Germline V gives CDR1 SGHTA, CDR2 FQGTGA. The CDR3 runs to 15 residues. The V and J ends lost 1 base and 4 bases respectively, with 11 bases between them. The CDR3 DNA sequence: TGTGCCAGCAGCTTAATTCCGATCCAATACAATGAGCAGTTCTTC. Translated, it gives CASSLIPIQYNEQFF.

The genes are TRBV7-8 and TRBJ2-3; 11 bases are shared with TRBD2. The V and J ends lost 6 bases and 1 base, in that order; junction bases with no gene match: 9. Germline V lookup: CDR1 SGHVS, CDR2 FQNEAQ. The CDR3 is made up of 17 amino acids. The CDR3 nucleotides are TGTGCCAGCAGGCTTAGCGGGGGGGTACGGGGCACAGATACGCAGTATTTT. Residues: CASRLSGGVRGTDTQYF.

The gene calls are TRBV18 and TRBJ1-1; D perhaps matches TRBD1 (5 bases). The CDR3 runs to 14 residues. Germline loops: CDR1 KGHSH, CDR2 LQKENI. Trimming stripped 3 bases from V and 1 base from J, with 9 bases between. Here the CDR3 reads CASSPSQGNTEAFF. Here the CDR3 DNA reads TGTGCCAGCTCACCTTCTCAGGGGAACACTGAAGCTTTCTTT.

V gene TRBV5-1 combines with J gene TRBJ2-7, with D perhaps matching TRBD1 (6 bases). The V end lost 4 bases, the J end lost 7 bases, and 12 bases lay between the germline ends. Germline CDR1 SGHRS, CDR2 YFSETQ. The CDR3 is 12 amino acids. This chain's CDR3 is CASSTTGREQYF. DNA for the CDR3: TGCGCCAGCAGCACAACAGGGCGGGAGCAGTACTTC. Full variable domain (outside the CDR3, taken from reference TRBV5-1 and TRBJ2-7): KAGVTQTPRYLIKTRGQQVTLSCSPISGHRSVSWYQQTPGQGLQFLFEYFSETQRNKGNFPGRFSGRQFSNSRSEMNVSTLELGDSALYLCASSTTGREQYFGPGTRLTVT.

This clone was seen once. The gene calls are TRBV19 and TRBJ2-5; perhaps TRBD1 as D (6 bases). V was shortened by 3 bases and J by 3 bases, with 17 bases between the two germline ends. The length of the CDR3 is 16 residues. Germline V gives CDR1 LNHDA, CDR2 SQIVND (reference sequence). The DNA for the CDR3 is TGTGCCAGTAGTATCGACTCGGCAGGGGCAAAAGAGACCCAGTACTTC. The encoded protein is CASSIDSAGAKETQYF.

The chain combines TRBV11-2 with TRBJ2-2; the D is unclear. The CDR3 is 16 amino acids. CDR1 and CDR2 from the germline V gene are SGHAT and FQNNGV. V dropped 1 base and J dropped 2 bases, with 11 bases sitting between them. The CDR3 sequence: CASSLGFGANTGELFF. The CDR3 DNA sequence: TGTGCCAGCAGCTTAGGGTTCGGTGCAAACACCGGGGAGCTGTTTTTT.